One sample yielded the 3 T cell receptor beta chains listed below, sequenced in a study of T-cell memory formation after mild COVID-19. MiXCR, run by TCRdb on the 5' RACE reads, gives a single entry per CDR3 protein. The profile shows around 450,000 distinct CDR3 sequences, approximately 25% of them singletons. The sample taken for sequencing was PBMCs or a T cell subset sorted from them (not recorded which). All receptors come from an adult woman who had mild COVID-19 (a few samples of this study predate the infection). Cell type and time point are not known.

This chain links TRBV12-3 or TRBV12-4 with TRBJ1-1; unclear D gene. Trimming pared 3 bases from V and 4 bases from J, leaving 9 bases between. The CDR3 has 13 residues. The CDR3 DNA reads TGTGCCAGCAGTTTTGTAGGGATCACTGAAGCTTTCTTT. Translated: CASSFVGITEAFF.

The chain combines TRBV5-1 with TRBJ2-1; D possibly corresponds to TRBD1 (7 bases). Germline CDR1 reads SGHRS; CDR2 reads YFSETQ. CDR3 length equals 15 residues. V was trimmed by 0 bases and J by 4 bases, leaving 11 bases between them. In DNA, the CDR3 is TGCGCCAGCAGCTTGGACCAGGGGGGATACAATGAGCAGTTCTTC. Protein product: CASSLDQGGYNEQFF. Using reference TRBV5-1 and TRBJ2-1 for the parts outside the CDR3, the full variable domain is KAGVTQTPRYLIKTRGQQVTLSCSPISGHRSVSWYQQTPGQGLQFLFEYFSETQRNKGNFPGRFSGRQFSNSRSEMNVSTLELGDSALYLCASSLDQGGYNEQFFGPGTRLTVL.

This clonotype has only a few counts. The chain has TRBV29-1 and TRBJ2-1, with 14 bases that match TRBD2. The V gene end was trimmed by 7 bases and the J gene end by 4 bases; junction bases not matched to a gene: 21. The germline CDR1 and CDR2 sequences are SQVTM and ANQGSEA. The CDR3 is made up of 20 amino acids. The CDR3: CSGKGVGTSGSPLQYNEQFF. CDR3 in DNA: TGCAGCGGCAAAGGGGTTGGGACTAGCGGGAGTCCGCTCCAGTACAATGAGCAGTTCTTC.